A single sample gave rise to the 9 T cell receptor beta chains below, sequenced in a study of T cell repertoires in cytomegalovirus infection. These receptors have no identified antigens. Each CDR3 protein gets one entry after TCRdb re-called the reads with MiXCR. The sample has some 920,000 distinct CDR3 sequences, roughly 30% seen once. Sequenced material: cultured CD8+ T cells from PBMCs, taken from culture after CMV antigen stimulation. Receptor source: a human donor in good health (CMV status not recorded). Some clones in this sample may be carry-over from other donors' samples.

V is TRBV5-6 and J is TRBJ2-1; 7 bases agree with TRBD2. V lost 4 bases, J lost 7 bases, and 5 bases stayed unmatched. The germline gives CDR1 SGHDT, CDR2 YYEEEE. The CDR3 has 13 amino acids. The CDR3 reads CASSIGEGNEQFF. CDR3 nucleotides: TGTGCCAGCAGCATCGGGGAGGGGAATGAGCAGTTCTTC.

The CDR3 region is CANRLYQGKGTEAFF. The CDR3 DNA reads as TGCGCCAACAGATTATATCAGGGCAAAGGCACTGAAGCTTTCTTT. The V call is TRBV5-1, the J call TRBJ1-1, with a tentative D call TRBD1 (5 bases). Germline CDR1 SGHRS, CDR2 YFSETQ. V lost 9 bases, J lost 4 bases, and 22 bases lay in between. The CDR3 spans 15 residues.

Details on this clonotype: It may be a read error: a sequence one base away is much more abundant. This rearrangement joins TRBV12-3 or TRBV12-4 to TRBJ2-3, with D possibly TRBD1 on 5 matching bases. The length of the CDR3 is 13 residues. The CDR3 DNA sequence: TGTGCCAGCAGCACCAGGGTTCTGGATACGCAGTGTTTT. Translated, it gives CASSTRVLDTQCF.

This clonotype turned up a few times. This chain connects TRBV28 to TRBJ2-5, with TRBD1 identical over 8 bases. V lost 3 bases and J lost 2; bases outside the gene matches: 5. The germline V gene encodes CDR1 MDHEN and CDR2 SYDVKM. The CDR3 runs to 15 residues. Here the CDR3 DNA reads TGTGCCAGCAGTTTCACAGGGGGTATGCAAGAGACCCAGTACTTC. Translating gives CASSFTGGMQETQYF.

This clonotype was recorded a few times. The V and J genes are TRBV4-3 and TRBJ1-4; the D gene is possibly TRBD1 (6 bases). Trimming removed 4 bases at V and 7 bases at J, with 16 bases between. The length of the CDR3 is 15 residues. CDR1 LGHNA and CDR2 YSLEER come from the germline V gene. CDR3 nucleotides: TGCGCCAGCAGCCCCCGAGGCAGGGGAGGTGAAAAACTGTTTTTT. It codes for CASSPRGRGGEKLFF.

This clonotype was recorded a few times. The chain links TRBV6-2 or TRBV6-3 to TRBJ1-2, with D possibly matching TRBD1 (5 bases). CDR3 length equals 14 residues. Per the germline V gene, CDR1 is MNHEY and CDR2 is SVGEGT. V was trimmed by 0 bases and J by 6 bases, leaving 11 bases between them. The CDR3: CASSYSPGWDGYTF. The CDR3 bases are TGTGCCAGCAGTTACTCCCCAGGGTGGGATGGCTACACCTTC.

The chain couples TRBV12-3 or TRBV12-4 to TRBJ2-3; 13 bases are shared with TRBD2. The CDR3 spans 14 residues. The junction had 10 bases not matched to a gene; V was cut back by 5 bases and J by 14 bases. Written as DNA, the CDR3 is TGTGCCAGCAGTCGATCAGGGACTAGCGGGGAGGGGTATTTT. It encodes CASSRSGTSGEGYF.

This clonotype was counted between two and nine times. The chain joins TRBV7-6 to TRBJ2-4; D call uncertain. The CDR3 contains 15 residues. V was clipped by 1 base and J by 2 bases, with 9 bases between them. CDR1 is SGHVS, CDR2 FNYEAQ, per germline. CDR3 in amino acids: CASSLDGYTKNIQYF. For the CDR3, the DNA is TGTGCCAGCAGCTTAGATGGGTATACCAAAAACATTCAGTACTTC.

V and J are TRBV19 and TRBJ1-1; D is possibly TRBD1 (5 bases). The V gene's germline CDR1 is LNHDA and CDR2 SQIVND (reference sequence). This CDR3 has 17 residues. V lost 3 bases and J lost 3, with 20 bases in between. In DNA, the CDR3 is TGTGCCAGTAGTATTGTAGCAGGGTCAGCTATCTACACTGAAGCTTTCTTT. Its translation is CASSIVAGSAIYTEAFF. Filled out from reference TRBV19 and TRBJ1-1, the complete variable domain reads DGGITQSPKYLFRKEGQNVTLSCEQNLNHDAMYWYRQDPGQGLRLIYYSQIVNDFQKGDIAEGYSVSREKKESFPLTVTSAQKNPTAFYLCASSIVAGSAIYTEAFFGQGTRLTVV.